This is a list of T cell receptor beta chains from one sample in a study of technical replicates of blood from a handful of donors. Measured with immunoSEQ multiplex PCR; TCRdb has only the in-frame clones, and not every one. The table includes about 81,000 clones, approximately 97% detected once. Sequencing was performed on T cells isolated from PBMCs. The receptors shown here come from a human donor in good health. Both conserved end residues are part of each CDR3. The D gene is left open where the match is weak. The size field is filled for only some rows; it gives once, few, many or a size class.

NA	TRBV27	TRBD1	TRBJ2-7	CASSLGTGPIYEQYF	TGTGCCAGCAGTTTAGGGACAGGGCCCATCTACGAGCAGTACTTC
NA	TRBV15	TRBD2	TRBJ2-1	CATSRLAGEDNEQFF	TGTGCCACCAGCAGACTAGCGGGAGAGGACAATGAGCAGTTCTTC
NA	TRBV7-8	NA	TRBJ1-4	CASSLEGRANEKLFF	TGTGCCAGCAGCTTAGAGGGGCGAGCTAATGAAAAACTGTTTTTT
NA	TRBV7-8	TRBD1	TRBJ1-5	CASSLRDRGSNQPQHF	TGTGCCAGCAGCTTACGGGACAGGGGGTCCAATCAGCCCCAGCATTTT
NA	TRBV6-5	NA	TRBJ1-5	CASSYDTAQPQHF	TGTGCCAGCAGTTATGACACTGCTCAGCCCCAGCATTTT
NA	TRBV5-1	TRBD1	TRBJ2-3	CASSTPGQGFTDTQYF	TGCGCCAGCAGCACGCCGGGACAGGGATTCACAGATACGCAGTATTTT
NA	TRBV11-2	NA	TRBJ1-2	CASSQRQYGYTF	TGTGCCAGCAGCCAACGACAGTATGGCTACACCTTC
NA	TRBV5-4	TRBD1	TRBJ1-2	CASSVATGVGYTF	TGTGCCAGCAGCGTTGCGACAGGGGTTGGCTACACCTTC
NA	TRBV6-4	TRBD2	TRBJ2-3	CASSDTSGVTDTQYF	TGTGCCAGCAGTGATACTAGCGGGGTCACAGATACGCAGTATTTT
once	TRBV6-6	NA	TRBJ2-7	CASSHTEGLISYEQYF	TGTGCCAGCAGCCACACGGAGGGATTGATAAGTTACGAGCAGTACTTC
once	TRBV6-1	NA	TRBJ2-1	CASKEGYEQFF	TGTGCCAGCAAGGAGGGGTATGAGCAGTTCTTC
once	TRBV5-1	TRBD1	TRBJ1-4	CASSSSQGATNEKLFF	TGCGCCAGCAGTTCAAGCCAGGGGGCAACTAATGAAAAACTGTTTTTT
NA	TRBV2	NA	TRBJ1-2	CASSDGRGDYGYTF	TGTGCCAGCAGTGATGGCAGGGGCGACTATGGCTACACCTTC
NA	TRBV7-2	TRBD2	TRBJ2-2	CASRLFSGANTGELFF	TGTGCCAGCAGATTATTTAGCGGGGCGAACACCGGGGAGCTGTTTTTT
NA	TRBV27	NA	TRBJ2-1	CASALDGSLNNEQFF	TGTGCCAGTGCCCTCGATGGCAGTCTGAACAATGAGCAGTTCTTC
NA	TRBV27	TRBD1	TRBJ2-2	CASSGSWTGTGELFF	TGTGCCAGCAGCGGCTCCTGGACAGGGACCGGGGAGCTGTTTTTT
NA	TRBV4-1	NA	TRBJ1-1	CASSQGAGLNTEAFF	TGCGCCAGCAGCCAAGGAGCGGGTTTAAACACTGAAGCTTTCTTT
once	TRBV4-1	NA	TRBJ2-5	CASSQEITSSFVETQYF	TGCGCCAGCAGCCAAGAAATAACTAGTAGTTTTGTGGAGACCCAGTACTTC
few	TRBV10-1	NA	TRBJ2-1	CASSEMRTYNEQFF	TGCGCCAGCAGTGAAATGAGGACCTACAATGAGCAGTTCTTC
NA	TRBV4-2	TRBD1	TRBJ1-5	CASSQLTGQGNQPQHF	TGTGCCAGCAGCCAACTTACGGGACAGGGAAATCAGCCCCAGCATTTT
NA	TRBV9	NA	TRBJ2-1	CASSETASTSYNEQFF	TGTGCCAGCAGCGAAACGGCTAGCACCTCCTACAATGAGCAGTTCTTC
NA	TRBV4-1	TRBD2	TRBJ2-7	CASSQARTSVYEQYF	TGCGCCAGCAGCCAAGCAAGGACTAGCGTCTACGAGCAGTACTTC
NA	TRBV6-1	NA	TRBJ1-2	CASSESPIGYTF	TGTGCCAGCAGTGAAAGCCCTATCGGCTACACCTTC
NA	TRBV30	NA	TRBJ1-2	CARGAGGGGYTF	TGTGCCAGAGGGGCAGGCGGGGGTGGCTACACCTTC
NA	TRBV7-9	TRBD1	TRBJ1-1	CASSSPRGSAEAFF	TGTGCCAGCAGCTCCCCCAGGGGGTCGGCTGAAGCTTTCTTT
NA	TRBV15	TRBD1	TRBJ2-3	CATSRDWGTGGLTDTQYF	TGTGCCACCAGCAGAGATTGGGGGACAGGGGGCCTCACAGATACGCAGTATTTT
NA	TRBV5-4	TRBD1	TRBJ1-4	CASSPGQHNEKLFF	TGTGCCAGCAGCCCGGGACAGCATAATGAAAAACTGTTTTTT
NA	TRBV4-1	NA	TRBJ2-1	CASSQDSLQGSLPYNEQFF	TGCGCCAGCAGCCAAGATAGCCTACAGGGCTCCTTACCCTACAATGAGCAGTTCTTC
NA	TRBV9	NA	TRBJ1-1	CASSVEGGMAEAFF	TGTGCCAGCAGCGTAGAAGGAGGAATGGCTGAAGCTTTCTTT
NA	TRBV14	NA	TRBJ2-2	CASSSGSPGGELFF	TGTGCCAGCAGCTCGGGGAGCCCTGGCGGGGAGCTGTTTTTT
NA	TRBV6-4	NA	TRBJ1-2	CASSGPGMKGYTF	TGTGCCAGCAGTGGTCCAGGGATGAAAGGCTACACCTTC
NA	TRBV4-1	TRBD1	TRBJ1-1	CASSQSAGGGTEAFF	TGCGCCAGCAGCCAATCGGCAGGGGGAGGAACTGAAGCTTTCTTT
NA	TRBV5-1	TRBD2	TRBJ2-1	CASSFAGGRREQFF	TGCGCCAGCAGCTTCGCGGGAGGGCGGAGAGAGCAGTTCTTC
NA	TRBV7-6	TRBD2	TRBJ2-1	CASSLTSERWSEQFF	TGTGCCAGCAGTCTTACTAGCGAGCGATGGAGTGAGCAGTTCTTC
NA	TRBV7-3	NA	TRBJ2-7	CASRSKAGWYEQYF	TGTGCCAGCAGATCAAAGGCAGGGTGGTACGAGCAGTACTTC
NA	TRBV27	TRBD1	TRBJ1-4	CASSITGTGSEKLFF	TGTGCCAGCAGCATTACCGGGACAGGCAGTGAAAAACTGTTTTTT
NA	TRBV6-5	TRBD2	TRBJ2-3	CASSYSLAGVDTQYF	TGTGCCAGCAGTTACTCCCTAGCGGGGGTTGATACGCAGTATTTT
NA	TRBV11-1	NA	TRBJ2-7	CASSLSGDSVYEQYF	TGTGCTAGCAGCTTGTCGGGGGACTCGGTCTACGAGCAGTACTTC
NA	TRBV6-4	TRBD2	TRBJ2-3	CASSDIAGGTDTQYF	TGTGCCAGCAGTGACATAGCGGGGGGGACAGATACGCAGTATTTT
NA	TRBV4-2	NA	TRBJ2-2	CASSPGNSPPGELFF	TGTGCCAGCAGCCCAGGAAATAGTCCCCCCGGGGAGCTGTTTTTT
NA	TRBV18	TRBD1	TRBJ1-1	CASSPRTGRNTEAFF	TGTGCCAGCTCTCCTCGGACAGGGAGGAACACTGAAGCTTTCTTT
once	TRBV7-6	NA	TRBJ2-1	CASSLEGRNEQFF	TGTGCCAGCAGCTTAGAGGGGCGCAATGAGCAGTTCTTC
NA	TRBV4-2	NA	TRBJ2-7	CASSQAGGRYEQYF	TGTGCCAGCAGCCAAGCAGGGGGGCGCTACGAGCAGTACTTC
NA	TRBV11-3	NA	TRBJ1-1	CASSLDLGGNTEAFF	TGTGCCAGCAGCTTAGATTTGGGAGGGAACACTGAAGCTTTCTTT
NA	TRBV11-2	NA	TRBJ1-1	CASSTNDRGRNTEAFF	TGTGCCAGCAGCACCAACGATCGGGGGAGGAACACTGAAGCTTTCTTT
NA	TRBV9	NA	TRBJ1-2	CASSVVSQSHGYTF	TGTGCCAGCAGCGTAGTTTCCCAATCCCATGGCTACACCTTC
NA	TRBV6-4	NA	TRBJ2-3	CASSELATDTQYF	TGTGCCAGCAGTGAGTTAGCCACAGATACGCAGTATTTT
NA	TRBV10-3	NA	TRBJ2-5	CAAATETQYF	TGTGCCGCCGCCACTGAGACCCAGTACTTC
NA	TRBV28	NA	TRBJ1-2	CASSSLLTPKREINYGYTF	TGTGCCAGCAGTTCCCTTTTAACCCCCAAAAGGGAGATCAACTATGGCTACACCTTC
NA	TRBV18	NA	TRBJ1-2	CASSPGQDPGYTF	TGTGCCAGCTCACCGGGGCAGGATCCCGGCTACACCTTC
NA	TRBV10-3	TRBD2	TRBJ2-3	CAISGAGGPDTQYF	TGTGCCATCAGTGGGGCGGGGGGACCAGATACGCAGTATTTT
once	TRBV4-1	TRBD1	TRBJ2-1	CASSQMGQQNNEQFF	TGCGCCAGCAGCCAAATGGGACAGCAGAACAATGAGCAGTTCTTC
NA	TRBV9	NA	TRBJ1-2	CASSFGNYGYTF	TGTGCCAGCAGCTTCGGGAACTATGGCTACACCTTC
once	TRBV29-1	NA	TRBJ2-7	CSVETGESTYEQYF	TGCAGCGTTGAAACGGGGGAGAGCACCTACGAGCAGTACTTC
NA	TRBV27	NA	TRBJ2-7	CATTRLGGLYEQYF	TGTGCCACCACTCGCCTCGGGGGTCTCTACGAGCAGTACTTC
once	TRBV15	TRBD1	TRBJ1-1	CATSREGIGTGERSEAFF	TGTGCCACCAGCAGAGAGGGTATTGGAACAGGGGAAAGGAGTGAAGCTTTCTTT
NA	TRBV11-2	NA	TRBJ2-1	CASSLLGGPYNEQFF	TGTGCCAGCAGCTTATTGGGGGGTCCGTACAATGAGCAGTTCTTC
NA	TRBV11-2	NA	TRBJ2-1	CASSPAAYNEQFF	TGTGCCAGCAGCCCCGCGGCCTACAATGAGCAGTTCTTC